Described below is a single T cell receptor beta chain sequence and its context. The CDR3 runs to 18 residues. V lost 4 bases to trimming and J lost 0 bases, with 19 bases between them. Germline V gene data show CDR1 as SGHDT and CDR2 as YYEEEE. The source of the sample is a study of tumor T cells in aggressive B-cell lymphoma. Sequencing used immunoSEQ multiplex PCR; TCRdb keeps in-frame clones, though not all of them. The data hold around 10,000 clones, with about 93% observed a single time. This sequence was found in an adult with diffuse large B cell lymphoma. Sequencing input: tumor tissue. The gene calls are TRBV5-6 and TRBJ2-2; the D gene is possibly TRBD1 (6 bases). The CDR3 spells CASSIGLRDTSNTGELFF. Here the CDR3 DNA reads TGTGCCAGCAGCATCGGATTACGGGACACCTCGAACACCGGGGAGCTGTTTTTT.